These T cell receptor beta chains were read from a single sample in a study of OX40 agonist ivuxolimab in advanced cancers. The assay was immunoSEQ multiplex PCR, and TCRdb's table has in-frame clones only and misses some. The sample yields more than 50,000 clones, roughly 90% seen once. The sequencing used CD4+ or CD8+ T cells sorted from blood, collected in a trial of the OX40 agonist ivuxolimab. These receptor sequences come from an adult with an advanced solid tumor such as melanoma, head and neck, liver or kidney cancer. The CDR3 runs from the conserved cysteine through the conserved F or W. The order of the fields is V gene, J gene, D gene, CDR3 protein. A D gene is named only where the DNA matches it firmly.

TRBV6-1,TRBJ2-7,-,CASSELDYEQYF
TRBV2,TRBJ1-5,TRBD1,CASLGQINQPQHF
TRBV27,TRBJ2-2,TRBD1,CASSLSPRTGAGGELFF
TRBV27,TRBJ1-6,-,CASSFHPVGGSPLHF
TRBV2,TRBJ2-1,TRBD2,CASTWGGLNEQFF
TRBV5-5,TRBJ2-7,-,CASSSQTGLSYEQYF
TRBV10-2,TRBJ1-5,TRBD1,CASSEAGGGQPQHF
TRBV10-3,TRBJ2-2,TRBD1,CATRQGRDTGELFF
TRBV19,TRBJ1-6,-,CASRGTVNSPLHF
TRBV7-2,TRBJ2-7,TRBD1,CASSSQGARDEQYF
TRBV6-6,TRBJ1-5,-,CASSFQGNQPQHF